This T cell receptor beta chain was obtained from a study of T cell responses to AZD1222 COVID-19 vaccine. Profiled with immunoSEQ multiplex PCR; TCRdb holds only in-frame clones, not every one. Of about 130,000 clones in the sample, 88% were seen once. This CDR3 has 14 amino acids. Looked up from germline, CDR1 is MRHNA and CDR2 is SNTAGT. The ends lost 5 bases at V and 4 bases at J; junction bases unmatched: 4. Notes on this clone: As yet, its antigen is unknown.

Study-wide findings and caveats: As reported, nearly half of all spike-specific TCRs target variant regions that are unmutated. There were vaccine-associated CD4 TCRs across spike, dominant at 160-218 and 743-854. Repertoire sampling happened only post peak T cell response.

The sequencing used peripheral blood, collected 28 days after the second AZD1222 dose. The rearrangement uses TRBV6-4 and TRBJ2-3; 9 bases line up with TRBD1. This clonotype originated in an adult who received the AZD1222 COVID-19 vaccine. The CDR3 reads CASSSTGGADTQYF. CDR3 sequence (DNA): TGTGCCAGCAGTAGTACAGGGGGCGCAGATACGCAGTATTTT.